This T cell receptor (beta chain) came from a study of cytomegalovirus exposure and HLA in healthy donors. About the research overall: Within the Caucasian-associated ancestry cluster were 65% to 85% of the 350 to 400 genotyped donors.

PCR employed 60 Vbeta and 13 Jbeta primers. Clones were read by immunoSEQ multiplex PCR, and TCRdb kept only the in-frame ones, dropping some. Found here are under 200,000 clones, roughly 80% of them singletons; the top ten hold 0.77%. Comment on this clone: What it binds is unknown.

Study conclusions and caveats: TCR beta V segments were, for the most part, productive about 90% or about 30% of the time in an earlier analysis. According to a later analysis, donors in an Asian-associated ancestry cluster reportedly had fewer N-insertions than the roughly 660-donor mean.

This CDR3 has 16 residues. From germline, CDR1 is SGDLS and CDR2 YYNGEE. The V end lost 3 bases, the J end lost 7 bases, and 17 bases lay between the germline ends. The chain is built from TRBV9 and TRBJ1-6; D is possibly TRBD1 (5 bases). The origin of this receptor is a woman aged 18-30 years in good health and CMV-seronegative. Sequenced sample: PBMCs. The CDR3: CASSARDFVVNSPLHF. In nucleotides, the CDR3 is TGTGCCAGCAGCGCCAGGGATTTTGTAGTAAATTCACCCCTCCACTTT.